The 19 T cell receptor beta chains reported below all come from one sample, sequenced in a study of tumor-infiltrating lymphocytes in primary liver carcinoma. TCR beta cDNA came from about 450 ng total RNA, primed with a constant-region primer. A slightly modified ARM-PCR protocol with three nested multiplex PCR rounds produced these TCR beta libraries. Amplification in the first two PCR rounds was performed using TRBV1-TRBV30 forward primers and a C-beta reverse primer for 10 cycles each. TCRdb ran MiXCR on the multiplex PCR reads and lists one entry per CDR3 protein. The sample includes approximately 300,000 distinct CDR3 sequences, 60% to 80% of them seen just once. The authors took blood RNA from unsorted whole blood and also extracted germline DNA. The specimen was peripheral blood. All receptors come from a middle-aged man with primary liver carcinoma and hepatitis B virus infection.

V gene TRBV6-6 combines with J gene TRBJ2-3, with unresolved D. Trimming left V 5 bases short and J 2 bases short, with 17 bases between. The CDR3 totals 16 residues. CDR1 is MNHNY, CDR2 SVGAGI, per germline (reference sequence). The CDR3, as DNA: TGTGCCAGCAGTGAAGGTAGTGGGCACTACACAGATACGCAGTATTTT. Its protein is CASSEGSGHYTDTQYF.

On this clonotype: Since the CDR3 does not end with the conserved phenylalanine or tryptophan, this likely comes from a read error. V usage is TRBV11-1 and J usage is TRBJ2-1; D is unclear. Germline lookup yields CDR1 SGHAT and CDR2 FQDESV (reference sequence). Deletions cut 1 base from V and 9 bases from J, with 10 bases between. The CDR3 contains 13 residues. CDR3 amino acids: CASSLGIGTEQFL. CDR3 bases: TGTGCCAGCAGCTTAGGGATAGGAACTGAGCAGTTCCTC.

To note about this clonotype: Since a much larger clone is just one base distant, this may be a read error. The chain has TRBV14 and TRBJ2-2; TRBD2 matches at 8 bases. The CDR3 has 18 residues. From germline, CDR1 is SGHDN and CDR2 FVKESK. The CDR3 coding sequence is TGTGCCAGCAGCCAAGAGAACGGCCTAGCGGGTAACACCGGGGAGCTGCTTTTT. This gives the protein CASSQENGLAGNTGELLF. Based on the CDR3 plus reference TRBV14 and TRBJ2-2, the full variable domain is EAGVTQFPSHSVIEKGQTVTLRCDPISGHDNLYWYRRVMGKEIKFLLHFVKESKQDESGMPNNRFLAERTGGTYSTLKVQPAELEDSGVYFCASSQENGLAGNTGELLFGEGSRLTVL.

In the case of this clonotype: At one end the junction does not follow the germline gene, possibly because of a read error. The rearrangement uses TRBV28 and TRBJ1-2; 9 nucleotides agree with TRBD1. Germline loops: CDR1 MDHEN, CDR2 SYDVKM. The CDR3 is made up of 16 amino acids. This CDR3 reads CSSSLSGQGHFYGYTF. In DNA form, the CDR3 reads TGTTCCAGCAGTTTATCGGGACAGGGCCATTTCTATGGCTACACCTTC.

For this clonotype: The junction shows a germline mismatch at one end, possibly a read error. CDR3 nucleotide sequence: TGTGCCAGCAGCCAGGGAACGAACACCGGGGAGCCGTTTTTT. The encoded protein is CASSQGTNTGEPFF. This rearrangement joins TRBV4-2 to TRBJ2-2, with D perhaps TRBD2 (5 bases). The CDR3 is 14 amino acids. CDR1 is LGHNA, CDR2 YNFKEQ, per germline.

The chain joins TRBV5-4 to TRBJ2-3; D unclear. The CDR3 covers 15 residues. Between the trimmed V and J ends, which lost 3 bases and 6 bases, there was a span of 17 bases. CDR1 and CDR2 (germline): SGHNT, YYREEE (reference sequence). This CDR3 is CASSSEISIRDTQYF. CDR3 coding DNA: TGTGCCAGCAGCTCGGAGATCTCGATCCGGGATACGCAGTATTTT.

This clonotype was observed once. J is TRBJ2-7 and V is TRBV30, with a possible D match to TRBD1 (5 bases). V dropped 3 bases and J dropped 3 bases, with 18 bases sitting between them. Germline V gene data show CDR1 as GTSNPN and CDR2 as SVGIG (reference sequence). The CDR3 has 15 residues. CDR3 sequence (DNA): TGTGCCTGGAGCCTAGTTGACAGAGTTGGCTACGAGCAGTACTTC. This sequence encodes CAWSLVDRVGYEQYF.

This chain uses TRBV7-2 with TRBJ2-1; 10 nucleotides align to TRBD2. The CDR3 extends over 15 amino acids. V dropped 4 bases and J dropped 11; count of bases not matched to a gene: 11. CDR1 and CDR2 (germline): SGHTA, FQGNSA. The CDR3 spells CASSSSGRGFDKQFF. DNA of the CDR3: TGTGCCAGCAGCTCTAGCGGGAGAGGATTCGATAAGCAGTTCTTC.

As to this clonotype: Possible read error: a much larger clone is one base away. This chain joins TRBV6-2 or TRBV6-3 and TRBJ2-6; the D gene is possibly TRBD1 (5 bases). The CDR3 sequence is 15 residues long. Germline CDR1 reads MNHEY; CDR2 reads SVGEGT. V shed 6 bases and J shed 0 bases, with 9 bases lying between them. The CDR3 sequence is CASSYRSSGANVLTF. For the CDR3, the DNA is TGTGCCAGCAGCTACAGGTCCTCTGGGGCCAACGTCCTGACTTTC.

Comments on this clonotype: Sequence at one end of the junction differs from germline and may be a read error. The chain has TRBV11-1 and TRBJ2-3; D unresolved. Germline V CDR1 and CDR2: SGHAT, FQDESV (reference sequence). The length of the CDR3 is 12 residues. The CDR3 bases are TGTGACAGCAGCTACGGCGGAGATACGCAGTATTTT. This codes for CDSSYGGDTQYF.

This clonotype has only one observation. A much larger clone lies a single base off, so this may be a read error. The V and J genes are TRBV12-3 or TRBV12-4 and TRBJ2-5; 7 bases fit TRBD1. CDR3 length equals 12 residues. The CDR3 nucleotides read TGTGTCAGCAGTCACAGGGGAGAGACCCAGTACTTC. Encoded protein: CVSSHRGETQYF.

Of note for this clonotype: Since a much larger clone is just one base distant, this may be a read error. This chain connects TRBV5-5 to TRBJ2-6, with a tentative D call TRBD2 (6 bases). The germline V and J ends were trimmed by 4 bases and 2 bases, with 19 bases remaining between them. CDR3 length: 18 residues. Germline V gene sequence: CDR1 SGHKS, CDR2 YYEKEE (reference sequence). CDR3 nucleotide sequence: TGTGCCAGCAGCCGCGAAGCCCTTACTAGCCCTGGGGCCAACGTCCTGACTTTC. Its translation is CASSREALTSPGANVLTF.

This clonotype was detected a few times. The chain is built from TRBV5-1 and TRBJ1-1; 9 bases are a match to TRBD1. Trimming removed 3 bases from V and 6 bases from J; junction bases left unmatched: 6. CDR1 is SGHRS, CDR2 YFSETQ, per germline. This CDR3 has 14 amino acids. The DNA for the CDR3 is TGCGCCAGCAGCTGGAGGGGACAGGGATCTGAAGCTTTCTTT. Translating it yields CASSWRGQGSEAFF.

As regards this clonotype: Being one base from a much bigger clone, this may be a read error. The chain joins TRBV6-2 or TRBV6-3 to TRBJ1-1; D gene unclear. CDR3 size: 16 residues. The V end lost 6 bases, the J end lost 6 bases, and 23 bases lay between the germline ends. From germline, CDR1 is MNHEY and CDR2 SVGEGT. In DNA, the CDR3 is TGTGCCAGCAGAGGTACGTTGAGGGCTCTTAGGGCTGAAGCTTTCTTT. Its protein product is CASRGTLRALRAEAFF.

Comment on this clonotype: With a much larger clone just one base away, this may be a read error. The chain is built from TRBV29-1 and TRBJ2-1; 9 bases map to TRBD1. Germline-derived CDR1 and CDR2 are SQVTM and ANQGSEA. The CDR3 has 14 amino acids. CDR3 sequence (DNA): TGCAGCCTTGAAAGGGACAGGGACAATAATGAGCAGTTCTTC. Amino acids: CSLERDRDNNEQFF.

Many counts were recorded for this clonotype. V and J are TRBV6-1 and TRBJ1-2; 9 bases are a match to TRBD1. This CDR3 region has 13 residues. V trimming: 8 bases; J trimming: 1 base; junction bases outside the gene matches: 2. CDR1 is MNHNS and CDR2 is SASEGT in the germline V gene. The CDR3 DNA follows: TGTGCCAGCGGGACAGGGTTTAACTATGGCTACACCTTC. Translating it yields CASGTGFNYGYTF.

A remark on this clonotype: Given a much more abundant clone one base away, this may be a read error. The V gene is TRBV10-1, the J gene TRBJ2-7; 8 nucleotides match TRBD1. The CDR3 has 13 amino acids. Germline V gene data show CDR1 as WNHNN and CDR2 as SYGVQD (reference sequence). The DNA of the CDR3 is TGCGCCAGCAGTGGGGACAGGATCTACGAGCAGCACTTC. It yields the protein CASSGDRIYEQHF.

Comments on this clonotype: A single base separates this from a much larger clone, so it may be a read error. This sequence joins TRBV6-2 or TRBV6-3 and TRBJ2-7; TRBD1 matches 9 bases. The CDR3 spans 15 residues. Germline V gene sequence: CDR1 MNHEY, CDR2 SVGEGT. In DNA, the CDR3 is TGTGCCAGCAGTTACTTGGGGACAGGGTTCTACGAGCTGTACTTC. Translated: CASSYLGTGFYELYF.

The CDR3 DNA follows: TGTGCCGTTCAAAAAGGGGACGGTGGGTCACGGGAAAAACTGTTTTTT. Translating gives CAVQKGDGGSREKLFF. This chain joins TRBV28 and TRBJ1-4, with TRBD1 as a possible D gene (5 bases). This CDR3 has 16 amino acids. The germline V and J ends were trimmed by 11 bases and 8 bases, with 27 bases remaining between them. Germline CDR1 MDHEN, CDR2 SYDVKM. The variable domain in full, completed from reference TRBV28 and TRBJ1-4, reads DVKVTQSSRYLVKRTGEKVFLECVQDMDHENMFWYRQDPGLGLRLIYFSYDVKMKEKGDIPEGYSVSREKKERFSLILESASTNQTSMYLCAVQKGDGGSREKLFFGSGTQLSVL.